This entry lists 30 T cell receptor beta chains sequenced from one sample in a study of blood T cell repertoires in COVID-19. Only in-frame clones appear in the TCRdb table, and some are missing; sequencing was by immunoSEQ multiplex PCR. The sample has just over 20,000 clones; approximately 84% are singletons. The sequenced sample was peripheral blood. These receptors were taken from a man between 45 and 60 years old with active COVID-19.

V is TRBV7-2 and J is TRBJ1-6; tentatively, D is TRBD1 (5 bases). There are 14 residues in the CDR3. V was clipped by 5 bases and J by 7 bases, with 12 bases between them. CDR1 SGHTA and CDR2 FQGNSA come from the germline V gene. The CDR3 reads CASSPGGDNSPLHF. In DNA, the CDR3 is TGTGCCAGCAGCCCCGGGGGGGACAATTCACCCCTCCACTTT. Full variable domain (rest looked up from reference TRBV7-2 and TRBJ1-6): GAGVSQSPSNKVTEKGKDVELRCDPISGHTALYWYRQSLGQGLEFLIYFQGNSAPDKSGLPSDRFSAERTGGSVSTLTIQRTQQEDSAVYLCASSPGGDNSPLHFGNGTRLTVT.

V is TRBV4-2 and J is TRBJ2-3, with D tentatively TRBD1 (6 bases). The germline V gene encodes CDR1 LGHNA and CDR2 YNFKEQ. The CDR3 sequence is 14 residues long. Trimming removed 4 bases at V and 1 base at J, with 9 bases between. CDR3 DNA: TGTGCCAGCAGCCGAAACAGGGGCACAGATACGCAGTATTTT. As protein: CASSRNRGTDTQYF.

The rearrangement uses TRBV5-1 and TRBJ1-2, with 10 positions matching TRBD1. There are 15 residues in the CDR3. Trimming removed 2 bases from V and 7 bases from J; junction bases left unmatched: 8. The V gene's germline CDR1 is SGHRS and CDR2 YFSETQ. As DNA, the CDR3 is TGCGCCAGCAGCTTTTTAGGACAGGGGGAAGCTGGCTACACCTTC. The encoded protein is CASSFLGQGEAGYTF.

The genes are TRBV30 and TRBJ1-5; 8 nucleotides line up with TRBD1. Germline values: CDR1 GTSNPN, CDR2 SVGIG (reference sequence). The CDR3 length is 14 residues. After removal of 4 bases from V and 6 bases from J, the junction contained 8 bases not matched to a gene. The CDR3 bases are TGTGCCTGGACAGGGGGCGTAGTAGGTCAGCCCCAGCATTTT. Amino acid sequence: CAWTGGVVGQPQHF.

This chain uses TRBV3-1 (or the pseudogene TRBV3-2) with TRBJ2-7; tentatively, D is TRBD2 (6 bases). V lost 2 bases and J 2 bases, leaving 28 bases between the germline ends. This CDR3 is 20 amino acids long. CDR1 is LGHDT, CDR2 YNNKEL, per germline (reference sequence). The CDR3 region is CASSQSPVGLGRLLAYEQYF. CDR3 DNA sequence: TGTGCCAGCAGCCAATCTCCGGTGGGACTGGGGAGACTTTTGGCCTACGAGCAGTACTTC.

The chain links TRBV6-5 to TRBJ1-2, with D unclear. CDR1 MNHEY and CDR2 SVGAGI come from the germline V gene. The CDR3 totals 13 residues. Trimming removed 5 bases at V and 4 bases at J, with 11 bases between. CDR3 DNA: TGTGCCAGCAGTCTGACACTTCTCTATGGCTACACCTTC. It specifies CASSLTLLYGYTF.

The gene calls are TRBV7-8 and TRBJ1-6, with D perhaps matching TRBD1 (5 bases). The germline gives CDR1 SGHVS, CDR2 FQNEAQ. The CDR3 is 16 amino acids. Trimming removed 5 bases from V and 6 bases from J, with 17 bases in between. Written as DNA, the CDR3 is TGTGCCAGCAGCCCCACCCGACAGAATTGTAATTCACCCCTCCACTTT. Protein product: CASSPTRQNCNSPLHF.

The rearrangement uses TRBV7-2 and TRBJ1-6, with unresolved D. CDR1 and CDR2 (germline): SGHTA, FQGNSA. CDR3 length equals 15 residues. Trimming removed 5 bases at V and 0 bases at J, with 8 bases between. The CDR3 nucleotides are TGTGCCAGCAGCCTGCCGAGCTCCTATAATTCACCCCTCCACTTT. It encodes CASSLPSSYNSPLHF.

This clone has a single count. CDR3 residues: CATSDNTQGGDTQYF. The CDR3 DNA follows: TGTGCCACCAGTGATAATACACAGGGCGGAGATACGCAGTATTTT. The rearrangement uses TRBV24-1 and TRBJ2-3; tentative D call: TRBD1 (6 bases). Germline-derived CDR1 and CDR2 are KGHDR and SFDVKD. Deletions cut 3 bases from V and 5 bases from J, with 14 bases between. The CDR3 covers 15 residues.

The chain links TRBV19 to TRBJ1-2; 9 bases agree with TRBD1. The germline gives CDR1 LNHDA, CDR2 SQIVND (reference sequence). The J segment lost 3 bases and the V segment lost 2 bases, leaving 7 bases of the junction unmatched. This CDR3 is 16 amino acids long. CDR3 region: CASSIPGQGLYYGYTF. The CDR3 coding sequence is TGTGCCAGTAGTATACCCGGACAGGGGCTTTACTATGGCTACACCTTC.

This clone was counted a few times. The chain couples TRBV9 to TRBJ2-5; 9 nucleotides align to TRBD1. Looked up from germline, CDR1 is SGDLS and CDR2 is YYNGEE. The V gene end was trimmed by 4 bases and the J gene end by 5 bases; junction bases not matched to a gene: 12. The CDR3 is made up of 16 amino acids. CDR3 in amino acids: CASSPSGTGQGETQYF. The CDR3 DNA reads TGTGCCAGCAGCCCAAGTGGGACAGGGCAGGGCGAGACCCAGTACTTC.

This clone occurred once. The chain combines TRBV7-6 with TRBJ2-3; 13 nucleotides align to TRBD2. The CDR3 is made up of 19 amino acids. CDR1 and CDR2 (germline): SGHVS, FNYEAQ. V lost 1 base to trimming and J lost 6 bases; unmatched junction nucleotides: 13. The CDR3 DNA follows: TGTGCCAGCAGCTTAGAACCGGGACTAGCGGGACACACTGTGGATACGCAGTATTTT. It yields the protein CASSLEPGLAGHTVDTQYF.

The V gene is TRBV7-2, the J gene TRBJ2-3; TRBD2 is a possible D gene (7 bases). Germline V lookup: CDR1 SGHTA, CDR2 FQGNSA. This CDR3 has 15 amino acids. V dropped 1 base and J dropped 5 bases, with 13 bases sitting between them. In DNA, the CDR3 is TGTGCCAGCAGCTTAGGAGGGGGGGCTGTAGATACGCAGTATTTT. This encodes CASSLGGGAVDTQYF.

J is TRBJ2-7 and V is TRBV27; D may be TRBD2 (6 bases). The germline V gene encodes CDR1 MNHEY and CDR2 SMNVEV (reference sequence). The CDR3 totals 18 residues. Trimming cost V 1 base and J 3 bases, with 22 bases left between them. This chain's CDR3 is CASSLFYNREDTYYEQYF. The CDR3 DNA is TGTGCCAGCAGTTTATTTTATAATAGGGAGGACACCTACTACGAGCAGTACTTC.

A few counts support this clone. This chain uses TRBV3-1 (or the pseudogene TRBV3-2) with TRBJ1-1, with D possibly matching TRBD1 (6 bases). Germline-derived CDR1 and CDR2 are LGHDT and YNNKEL (reference sequence). Trimming removed 1 base from V and 5 bases from J, with 14 bases in between. The CDR3 consists of 15 residues. The CDR3 region is CASSQGPQGGTEAFF. In DNA form, the CDR3 reads TGTGCCAGCAGCCAAGGTCCACAGGGTGGGACTGAAGCTTTCTTT.

V is TRBV7-8 and J is TRBJ1-2; no clear D. Trimming left V 5 bases short and J 8 bases short, with 15 bases between. The V gene's germline CDR1 is SGHVS and CDR2 FQNEAQ. The CDR3 length is 13 residues. The CDR3 nucleotides read TGTGCCAGCAGCACATTGTTCGAGGGAGGCTACACCTTC. Translation: CASSTLFEGGYTF.

The chain uses TRBV5-6 and TRBJ2-1; TRBD1 agrees at 8 bases. The CDR3 has 14 amino acids. V was pared by 4 bases and J by 4 bases, with 4 bases of the junction left unmatched. CDR1 and CDR2 from the germline V gene are SGHDT and YYEEEE. CDR3 DNA sequence: TGTGCCAGCAGCCTCGGGACAGGATACAATGAGCAGTTCTTC. Its protein is CASSLGTGYNEQFF.

J is TRBJ2-5 and V is TRBV29-1; D gene unclear. CDR1 and CDR2 (germline): SQVTM, ANQGSEA. V was cut by 6 bases and J by 5 bases, with 13 bases left in between. The CDR3 extends over 12 amino acids. The CDR3 bases are TGCAGCGTCGACTTGAATGAGGAGACCCAGTACTTC. Protein product: CSVDLNEETQYF. The full variable domain, in which reference TRBV29-1 and TRBJ2-5 provide the parts outside the CDR3, is SAVISQKPSRDICQRGTSLTIQCQVDSQVTMMFWYRQQPGQSLTLIATANQGSEATYESGFVIDKFPISRPNLTFSTLTVSNMSPEDSSIYLCSVDLNEETQYFGPGTRLLVL.

The chain combines TRBV18 with TRBJ1-1; 9 nucleotides align to TRBD1. Losses at the gene ends were 2 bases for V and 3 bases for J; bases not matched to a gene: 7. Per germline, CDR1 KGHSH and CDR2 LQKENI. CDR3 length: 16 amino acids. In DNA, the CDR3 is TGTGCCAGCTCACCAGAACAGGGGGCTGAGGACACTGAAGCTTTCTTT. Its translation: CASSPEQGAEDTEAFF. The entire variable domain, with the rest obtained from reference TRBV18 and TRBJ1-1, is as follows: NAGVMQNPRHLVRRRGQEARLRCSPMKGHSHVYWYRQLPEEGLKFMVYLQKENIIDESGMPKERFSAEFPKEGPSILRIQQVVRGDSAAYFCASSPEQGAEDTEAFFGQGTRLTVV.

V usage is TRBV3-1 (or the pseudogene TRBV3-2) and J usage is TRBJ2-2, with 16 bases lining up with TRBD2. From germline, CDR1 is LGHDT and CDR2 YNNKEL (reference sequence). This CDR3 spans 16 amino acids. The ends lost 11 bases at V and 7 bases at J; junction bases unmatched: 10. CDR3 coding DNA: TGTGCCTACTCGGGACTAGCGGGGGGGCCACACGGGGAGCTGTTTTTT. Residues: CAYSGLAGGPHGELFF.

J is TRBJ2-6 and V is TRBV5-1; D uncertain. Germline lookup yields CDR1 SGHRS and CDR2 YFSETQ. Trimming took off 0 bases at V and 2 bases at J, with 6 bases between the two ends. This CDR3 region has 15 residues. As DNA, the CDR3 is TGCGCCAGCAGCTTGGAACTTCCTGGGGCCAACGTCCTGACTTTC. As protein: CASSLELPGANVLTF.

The rearrangement joins TRBV7-2 to TRBJ2-5; 7 bases are a match to TRBD2. The CDR3 runs 14 residues. The germline V gene has CDR1 SGHTA and CDR2 FQGNSA. J gave up 1 base and V 5 bases, and 4 bases lay outside the gene matches. CDR3 protein: CASSLSGVQETQYF. The CDR3 nucleotides are TGTGCCAGCAGCCTCAGCGGGGTCCAAGAGACCCAGTACTTC.

The chain recombines TRBV10-2 with TRBJ1-1; 7 bases are a match to TRBD1. The CDR3 totals 14 residues. Germline-derived CDR1 and CDR2 are WSHSY and SAAADI. V gave up 6 bases and J gave up 1 base; unmatched junction bases: 5. CDR3 protein: CASRKTGTNTEAFF. CDR3 coding DNA: TGCGCCAGCAGAAAGACAGGGACGAACACTGAAGCTTTCTTT.

The V call is TRBV5-1, the J call TRBJ2-7; D is possibly TRBD1 (6 bases). The germline V and J ends were trimmed by 0 bases and 2 bases, with 9 bases remaining between them. Germline assignment: CDR1 SGHRS and CDR2 YFSETQ. This CDR3 contains 14 residues. The CDR3 loop reads CASSLARDTYEQYF. CDR3 DNA sequence: TGCGCCAGCAGCTTGGCCCGGGACACCTACGAGCAGTACTTC. Drawing the rest from reference TRBV5-1 and TRBJ2-7, the complete variable domain is KAGVTQTPRYLIKTRGQQVTLSCSPISGHRSVSWYQQTPGQGLQFLFEYFSETQRNKGNFPGRFSGRQFSNSRSEMNVSTLELGDSALYLCASSLARDTYEQYFGPGTRLTVT.

The rearrangement links TRBV7-2 to TRBJ2-5; 8 nucleotides align to TRBD2. V shed 2 bases and J 2 bases; nucleotides not matched to a gene: 4. The CDR3 contains 15 residues. Germline V CDR1 and CDR2: SGHTA, FQGNSA. The CDR3 here is CASSLRGTSQETQYF. The CDR3 DNA reads TGTGCCAGCAGCTTACGGGGGACTAGTCAAGAGACCCAGTACTTC. Variable domain in full (rest from reference TRBV7-2 and TRBJ2-5): GAGVSQSPSNKVTEKGKDVELRCDPISGHTALYWYRQSLGQGLEFLIYFQGNSAPDKSGLPSDRFSAERTGGSVSTLTIQRTQQEDSAVYLCASSLRGTSQETQYFGPGTRLLVL.

The genes are TRBV12-5 and TRBJ2-7, with D uncertain. Germline CDR1 reads LGHNT; CDR2 reads FRNRAP. V was pared by 3 bases and J by 3 bases, with 15 bases between. The CDR3 is 15 residues long. CDR3 DNA: TGTGCTAGTGGTTTTACCCCCGTAGAGTTCTACGAGCAGTACTTC. Its translation: CASGFTPVEFYEQYF.

The chain carries TRBV6-5 and TRBJ2-3; TRBD2 matches 7 bases. The CDR3 covers 14 residues. Germline trimming cut 8 bases from V and 4 bases from J; bases unmatched to any gene: 9. From germline, CDR1 is MNHEY and CDR2 SVGAGI. CDR3 in amino acids: CASGGGLVPDTQYF. The DNA for the CDR3 is TGTGCCAGCGGGGGAGGACTAGTCCCAGATACGCAGTATTTT.

This clone has a handful of counts. This chain joins TRBV4-1 and TRBJ2-7; 9 bases align to TRBD1. Germline CDR1 is MGHRA and CDR2 is YSYEKL. The J segment lost 3 bases and the V segment lost 4 bases, leaving 7 bases of the junction unmatched. This CDR3 contains 15 residues. DNA for the CDR3: TGCGCCAGCAGCCGAACAGGGGGCGAGCTCTACGAGCAGTACTTC. Protein product: CASSRTGGELYEQYF.

The J gene is TRBJ1-2, the V gene TRBV5-5; 7 nucleotides agree with TRBD1. After removal of 2 bases from V and 7 bases from J, the junction contained 8 bases not matched to a gene. This CDR3 contains 14 residues. The germline V gene has CDR1 SGHKS and CDR2 YYEKEE (reference sequence). The chain's CDR3 is CASSFSDRAGGYTF. CDR3 bases: TGTGCCAGCAGCTTTAGCGACAGGGCGGGTGGCTACACCTTC.

This chain uses TRBV7-9 with TRBJ2-7; TRBD2 aligns across 8 bases. Germline lookup yields CDR1 SEHNR and CDR2 FQNEAQ (reference sequence). V trimming: 4 bases; J trimming: 2 bases; junction bases outside the gene matches: 1. The CDR3 consists of 13 residues. CDR3 amino acids: CASSSGLAYEQYF. Here the CDR3 DNA reads TGTGCCAGCAGCTCGGGACTAGCCTACGAGCAGTACTTC.